This T cell receptor (beta chain) appears in the sequencing data of a study of blood T cell repertoires in COVID-19. At the level of the study: Acute and convalescent COVID-19 samples came from the United States, Italy and Spain. T cells, B-cell-depleted T cells, or PBMCs supplied cDNA or gDNA.

This clone has just a few counts. As processed by the authors: Reference gene primer amplification yielded estimated nucleated cell counts. Method: immunoSEQ multiplex PCR; TCRdb's copy keeps in-frame clones and lacks some. The V and J calls and clone size are taken from that table; D and trimming were inferred from the DNA. The sample contains about 88,000 clones, nearly 90% of which appear only once. The CDR3 has 13 amino acids. Unmatched junction bases numbered 5, after V lost 10 bases and J lost 3 bases. Germline CDR1 and CDR2: MNHEY and SVGAGI. The sequence derives from a woman older than 75 with active COVID-19. Sequenced sample: peripheral blood. This sequence joins TRBV6-5 and TRBJ2-1, with 8 nucleotides matching TRBD2. CDR3 sequence (DNA): TGTGCCATCGGGGGGGGCCTCTACAATGAGCAGTTCTTC. Translation gives CAIGGGLYNEQFF.